This TCR beta chain stems from a study of T cell responses to AZD1222 COVID-19 vaccine. The study, taken as a whole, reports: Within unmutated variant regions lay the reported targets of nearly half of spike-specific TCRs.

The table came from immunoSEQ multiplex PCR; TCRdb's copy has only in-frame clones and leaves some out. This table holds 180,000 or so clones, about 90% found once. With respect to this clone: The antigen remains undetermined.

Sequencing used peripheral blood, obtained on day 0 of AZD1222 vaccination. This sequence originates from an adult in good health.

For the CDR3, the DNA is TGTGCCAGCAGTTTGGGCAGCACCGGGGAGCTGTTTTTT. It codes for CASSLGSTGELFF. This chain connects TRBV12-3 or TRBV12-4 to TRBJ2-2; D is ambiguous. Trimming took 3 bases from V and 4 from J, leaving 6 bases between them. CDR3 length equals 13 residues.